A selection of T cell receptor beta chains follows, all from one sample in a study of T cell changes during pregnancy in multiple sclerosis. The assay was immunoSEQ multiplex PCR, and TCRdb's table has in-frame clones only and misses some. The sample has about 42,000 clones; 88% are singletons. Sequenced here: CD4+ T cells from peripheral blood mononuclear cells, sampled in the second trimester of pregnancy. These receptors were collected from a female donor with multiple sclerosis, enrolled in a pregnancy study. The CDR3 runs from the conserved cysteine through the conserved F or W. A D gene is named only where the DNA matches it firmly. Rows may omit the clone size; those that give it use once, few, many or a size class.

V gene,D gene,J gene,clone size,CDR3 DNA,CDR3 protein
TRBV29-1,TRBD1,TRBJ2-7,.,TGCAGCGTGCAGACAGGGCCAGGCGAGCAGTACTTC,CSVQTGPGEQYF
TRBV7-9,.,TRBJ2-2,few,TGTGCCAGCAGCACCAACCAGGGCCACACCGGGGAGCTGTTTTTT,CASSTNQGHTGELFF
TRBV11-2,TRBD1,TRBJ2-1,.,TGTGCCAGCAGCTCTTACCCCGGACAGGGGGTTTCCTACAATGAGCAGTTCTTC,CASSSYPGQGVSYNEQFF
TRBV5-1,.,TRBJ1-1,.,TGCGCCAGCAGAGGGGTCGCGAACACTGAAGCTTTCTTT,CASRGVANTEAFF
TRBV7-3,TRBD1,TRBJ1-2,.,TGTGCCAGCAGCTTAATTGCCCGCAGGGGGGACTATGGCTACACCTTC,CASSLIARRGDYGYTF
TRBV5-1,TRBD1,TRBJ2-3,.,TGCGCCAGCAGCTTGGTTCAGGGGGCGCTCTGGGGCACAGATACGCAGTATTTT,CASSLVQGALWGTDTQYF
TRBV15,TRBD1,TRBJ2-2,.,TGTGCCACCAGCAGAGATCTCCCCCGCAGGGGGATTACCGGGGAGCTGTTTTTT,CATSRDLPRRGITGELFF
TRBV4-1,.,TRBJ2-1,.,TGCGCCAGCAGCCAGTTCATCAATGAGCAGTTCTTC,CASSQFINEQFF
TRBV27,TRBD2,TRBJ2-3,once,TGTGCCAGCAGTTTATTCGTTGGGGCTAGCGGGAGTAGGCGCACAGATACGCAGTATTTT,CASSLFVGASGSRRTDTQYF
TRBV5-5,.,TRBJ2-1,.,TGTGCCAGCAGCTCGGTCGGGGTCCAAAATGAGCAGTTCTTC,CASSSVGVQNEQFF
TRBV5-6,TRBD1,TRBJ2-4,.,TGTGCCAGCAGCCCCATACAGGGGGCACGCATTCAGTACTTC,CASSPIQGARIQYF
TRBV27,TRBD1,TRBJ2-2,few,TGTGCCAGCAGGAAAGGGGGCAACACCGGGGAGCTGTTTTTT,CASRKGGNTGELFF
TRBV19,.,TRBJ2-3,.,TGTGCCAGTAGTAAGTCCCTAAGAGGAGATACGCAGTATTTT,CASSKSLRGDTQYF
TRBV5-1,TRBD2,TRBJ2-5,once,TGCGCCAGCAGCTTAACACTAGGGACTAGTCAAGAGACCCAGTACTTC,CASSLTLGTSQETQYF
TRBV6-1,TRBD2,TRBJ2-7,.,TGTGCCAGCAGTGAAACAGCGGGAGTGAGTGAGCAGTACTTC,CASSETAGVSEQYF
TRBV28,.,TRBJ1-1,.,TGTGCCAGCAGTCTACTGGGACTGCACACTGAAGCTTTCTTT,CASSLLGLHTEAFF
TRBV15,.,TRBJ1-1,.,TGTGCCACCAGCAGAGATCTGGGGGGGCTCGGCACTGAAGCTTTCTTT,CATSRDLGGLGTEAFF
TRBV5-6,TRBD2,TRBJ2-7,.,TGTGCCAGCAGCTATGGGACTAGCGGAGCAGCCGTCGACTACGAGCAGTACTTC,CASSYGTSGAAVDYEQYF
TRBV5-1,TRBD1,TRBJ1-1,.,TGCGCCAGCAGCTTGGCCCTAGGGACAGGTGACACTGAAGCTTTCTTT,CASSLALGTGDTEAFF
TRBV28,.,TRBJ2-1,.,TGTGCCAGCAGTTTAGGAGTTACTCGTGAGCAGTTCTTC,CASSLGVTREQFF
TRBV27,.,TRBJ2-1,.,TGTGCCAGCAGTACTCCTTTGAGGCAGGGGCTCAATGAGCAGTTCTTC,CASSTPLRQGLNEQFF
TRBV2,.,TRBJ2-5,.,TGTGCCAACTCAAACGGGGAGGAAGAGACCCAGTACTTC,CANSNGEEETQYF
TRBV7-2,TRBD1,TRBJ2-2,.,TGTGCCAGCAGCACTAGCCCGGACAGGGCCGGGGAGCTGTTTTTT,CASSTSPDRAGELFF
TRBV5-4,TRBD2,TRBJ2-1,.,TGTGCCAGCAGCTCCCGCGGGACTAGCGGTAACAATGAGCAGTTCTTC,CASSSRGTSGNNEQFF
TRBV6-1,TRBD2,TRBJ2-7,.,TGTGCCAGCAGTGAACGTCCGGGAGGGCCTGAGGAGCAGTACTTC,CASSERPGGPEEQYF
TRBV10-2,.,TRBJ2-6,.,TGCGCCAGCAGACAGATCTCCTCTGGGGCCAACGTCCTGACTTTC,CASRQISSGANVLTF
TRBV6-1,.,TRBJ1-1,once,TGTGCCAGCAGTGAATTCAGGCAAGGAAGGTCTGAAGCTTTCTTT,CASSEFRQGRSEAFF
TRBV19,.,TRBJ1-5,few,TGTGCCAGTAGTATAGGACAGGTAGGCTTCAGGCAGCCCCAGCATTTT,CASSIGQVGFRQPQHF
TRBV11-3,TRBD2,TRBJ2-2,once,TGTGCCAGCAGCTTAACCGGCGGGAGGGCCGGGGAGCTGTTTTTT,CASSLTGGRAGELFF
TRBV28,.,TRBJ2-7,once,TGTGCCAGCAGTTTCTTAACAGGAGTCTACGAGCAGTACTTC,CASSFLTGVYEQYF
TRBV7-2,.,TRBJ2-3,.,TGTGCCAGCAGCTTAGCCCAGGGGACCACGGCAGATACGCAGTATTTT,CASSLAQGTTADTQYF
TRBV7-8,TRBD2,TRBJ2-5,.,TGTGCCAGCAGCGATAGAGGTGCGGGAGGGCTCGGGGAGACCCAGTACTTC,CASSDRGAGGLGETQYF
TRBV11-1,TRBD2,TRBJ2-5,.,TGTGCCAGCAGCTTAGAAACAGGCGGGGGTGGTTTCGAGACCCAGTACTTC,CASSLETGGGGFETQYF
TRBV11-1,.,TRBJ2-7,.,TGTGCCAGCAGCCCGACACAAGTAACAGGCCACGAGCAGTACTTC,CASSPTQVTGHEQYF
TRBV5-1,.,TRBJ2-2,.,TGCGCCAGCAGCTTGTGGGACACCACCGCCGGCGGGGAGCTGTTTTTT,CASSLWDTTAGGELFF
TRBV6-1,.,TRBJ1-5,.,TGTGCCAGCAGTGAAGCGCCTGTTCGGGGGAGCAATCAGCCCCAGCATTTT,CASSEAPVRGSNQPQHF
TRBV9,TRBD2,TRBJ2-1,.,TGTGCCAGCAGCGCAAGCGGGGTGGGTGTCAATGAGCAGTTCTTC,CASSASGVGVNEQFF
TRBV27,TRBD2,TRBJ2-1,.,TGTGCCAGCAGTTTAAATGCGGGAGGCTACAATGAGCAGTTCTTC,CASSLNAGGYNEQFF
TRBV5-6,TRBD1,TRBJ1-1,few,TGTGCCAGCAGCCTATGGGACAGGCCCTTGAACACTGAAGCTTTCTTT,CASSLWDRPLNTEAFF
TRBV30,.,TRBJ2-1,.,TGTGCCTGGCGCAGGAATGAGCAGTTCTTC,CAWRRNEQFF
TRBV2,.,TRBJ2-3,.,TGTGCCAGCAACGCGGGAGATACGCAGTATTTT,CASNAGDTQYF
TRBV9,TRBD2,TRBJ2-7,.,TGTGCCAGCAGCGTAGTGGTTAGGACTAGCGGGAGCCACGCCTACGAGCAGTACTTC,CASSVVVRTSGSHAYEQYF
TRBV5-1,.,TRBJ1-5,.,TGCGCCAGCAGCTCGGGACTCGGAAGCAATCAGCCCCAGCATTTT,CASSSGLGSNQPQHF
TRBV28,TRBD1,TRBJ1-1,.,TGTGCCAGCAGAAGCCCGGGACAGGGGAACACTGAAGCTTTCTTT,CASRSPGQGNTEAFF
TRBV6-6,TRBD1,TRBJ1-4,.,TGTGCCAGCGGCCAAGGACAGGGAGGTGAAAAACTGTTTTTT,CASGQGQGGEKLFF
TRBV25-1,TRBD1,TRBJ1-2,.,TGTGCCAGCAGTTCCCACAGGGGGAGGAATGGCTACACCTTC,CASSSHRGRNGYTF
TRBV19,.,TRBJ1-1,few,TGTGCCAGTCTGAGCAGACTAAACACTGAAGCTTTCTTT,CASLSRLNTEAFF
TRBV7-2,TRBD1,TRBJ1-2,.,TGTGCCAGCAGCTTAAGGCGAGACGGGACAGGGACCTTAAACTATGGCTACACCTTC,CASSLRRDGTGTLNYGYTF
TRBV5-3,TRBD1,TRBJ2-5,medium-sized,TGTGCCAGAAGCTGCCGGGACAGAGAGTGGGAGACCCAGTACTTC,CARSCRDREWETQYF
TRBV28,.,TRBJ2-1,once,TGTGCCAGCAGTGTTTATAGCAATGAGCAGTTCTTC,CASSVYSNEQFF
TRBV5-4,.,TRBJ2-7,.,TGTGCCAGCTACCCAAGGGGGACCAACTACGAGCAGTACTTC,CASYPRGTNYEQYF
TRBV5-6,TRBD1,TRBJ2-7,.,TGTGCCAGCAGCTGGGGACAGGGAGGCTCCTACGAGCAGTACTTC,CASSWGQGGSYEQYF
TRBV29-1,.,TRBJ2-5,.,TGCAGCGTTTCCTTTTCGAGAAGCGAGACCCAGTACTTC,CSVSFSRSETQYF
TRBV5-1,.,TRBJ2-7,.,TGCGCCAGCAGCTCCAGGGACGAGCAGTACTTC,CASSSRDEQYF